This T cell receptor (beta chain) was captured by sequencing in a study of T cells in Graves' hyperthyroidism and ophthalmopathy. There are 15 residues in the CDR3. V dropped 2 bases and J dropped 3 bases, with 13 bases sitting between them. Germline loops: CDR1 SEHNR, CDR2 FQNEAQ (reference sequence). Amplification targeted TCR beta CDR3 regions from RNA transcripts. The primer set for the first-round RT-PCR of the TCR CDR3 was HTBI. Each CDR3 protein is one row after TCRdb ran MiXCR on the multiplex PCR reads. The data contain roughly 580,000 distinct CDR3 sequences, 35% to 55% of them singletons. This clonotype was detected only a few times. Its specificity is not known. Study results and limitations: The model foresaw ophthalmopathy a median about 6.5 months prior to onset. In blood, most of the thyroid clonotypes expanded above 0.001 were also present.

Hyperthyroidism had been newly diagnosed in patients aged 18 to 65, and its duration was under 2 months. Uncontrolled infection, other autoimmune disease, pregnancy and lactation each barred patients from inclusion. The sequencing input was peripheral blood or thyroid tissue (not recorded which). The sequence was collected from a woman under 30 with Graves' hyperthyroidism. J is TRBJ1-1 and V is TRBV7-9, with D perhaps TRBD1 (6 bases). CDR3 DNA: TGTGCCAGCAGCTTAAGTACAGGGCCGGACACTGAAGCTTTCTTT. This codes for CASSLSTGPDTEAFF.